The 12 T cell receptor beta chains listed next were all sequenced from one sample in a study of blood T cell repertoires in COVID-19. Sequencing used immunoSEQ multiplex PCR; TCRdb keeps in-frame clones, though not all of them. The sample shows some 160,000 clones, roughly 80% of them seen only once. Sequencing was done on a sample of peripheral blood. These receptors were obtained from a man aged 50 to 59 with active or convalescent COVID-19.

This chain joins TRBV27 and TRBJ1-4; weak D call: TRBD1 (6 bases). In germline, CDR1 is MNHEY, CDR2 SMNVEV (reference sequence). Trimming took off 1 base at V and 7 bases at J, with 13 bases between the two ends. The CDR3 sequence is 15 residues long. As DNA, the CDR3 is TGTGCCAGCAGTTTATTCGGGACACTCTTTGAAAAACTGTTTTTT. It is translated as CASSLFGTLFEKLFF.

V and J are TRBV29-1 and TRBJ1-5; 7 bases agree with TRBD1. Germline trimming cut 0 bases from V and 11 bases from J; bases unmatched to any gene: 13. The CDR3 covers 15 residues. Looked up from germline, CDR1 is SQVTM and CDR2 is ANQGSEA. The CDR3 region has the DNA TGCAGCGTTGAAGACCGGACAGGCCGGCCGGGAACCCAGCATTTT. Its protein is CSVEDRTGRPGTQHF.

The sample holds one count of this clone. This chain joins TRBV6-1 and TRBJ2-3; 10 bases align to TRBD2. V trimming: 0 bases; J trimming: 8 bases; junction bases outside the gene matches: 2. The CDR3 is made up of 14 amino acids. Per germline, CDR1 MNHNS and CDR2 SASEGT. Here the CDR3 DNA reads TGTGCCAGCAGTGAAGCAGGGACTAGCGTTACGCAGTATTTT. Protein sequence: CASSEAGTSVTQYF.

J is TRBJ1-4 and V is TRBV25-1; TRBD1 is a possible D gene (6 bases). Germline values: CDR1 MGHDK, CDR2 SYGVNS. CDR3 length: 14 residues. V lost 4 bases to trimming and J lost 8 bases, with 14 bases between them. The CDR3 reads CASSAHREDEKLFF. The CDR3 nucleotides are TGTGCCAGCAGTGCCCACAGGGAAGACGAAAAACTGTTTTTT.

The chain is built from TRBV18 and TRBJ1-2, with D uncertain. This CDR3 comprises 12 residues. Germline assignment: CDR1 KGHSH and CDR2 LQKENI. V gave up 3 bases and J gave up 1 base, with 3 bases separating them. The CDR3 nucleotides read TGTGCCAGCTCACCCTATAACTATGGCTACACCTTC. Translated, it gives CASSPYNYGYTF.

To note about this clone: A much larger clone lies a single base off, so this may be a read error. The rearrangement links TRBV7-8 to TRBJ2-7; 10 bases align to TRBD2. The CDR3 runs to 15 residues. Germline lookup yields CDR1 SGHVS and CDR2 FQNEAQ. With V trimmed by 1 base and J by 3 bases, 3 bases remained unmatched. The CDR3 nucleotides are TGTGCCAGCAGCTTAGTGGCTAGCGGGAGCTACGAGCAGTACTTC. Its protein is CASSLVASGSYEQYF.

This clone was detected only once. The chain uses TRBV3-1 (or the pseudogene TRBV3-2) and TRBJ1-2, with D hard to call. The ends were cut back, 1 base at V and 0 bases at J, with 9 bases in the middle. This CDR3 is built from 15 residues. From germline, CDR1 is LGHDT and CDR2 YNNKEL (reference sequence). This chain's CDR3 is CASSQGHISNYGYTF. The CDR3 region has the DNA TGTGCCAGCAGCCAAGGTCACATTTCTAACTATGGCTACACCTTC.

The V gene is TRBV5-1, the J gene TRBJ2-2, with a tentative D call TRBD2 (5 bases). Deletions cut 4 bases from V and 5 bases from J, with 15 bases between. The CDR3 loop spans 15 amino acids. Per germline, CDR1 SGHRS and CDR2 YFSETQ. CDR3 sequence reads: CASSPMTTSTGELFF. CDR3 sequence (DNA): TGCGCCAGCAGCCCCATGACCACTAGTACCGGGGAGCTGTTTTTT.

CDR3 sequence reads: CASSYTPLDRDYGYTF. Written as DNA, the CDR3 is TGTGCCAGCAGTTACACCCCTCTGGACAGGGACTATGGCTACACCTTC. The chain recombines TRBV6-5 with TRBJ1-2; 8 nucleotides agree with TRBD1. Germline-derived CDR1 and CDR2 are MNHEY and SVGAGI. V trimming: 2 bases; J trimming: 3 bases; junction bases outside the gene matches: 8. CDR3 size: 16 residues.

This clone was observed a single time. The chain joins TRBV10-2 to TRBJ2-2; D might be TRBD2 (5 bases). The CDR3 is made up of 12 amino acids. V dropped 8 bases and J dropped 5 bases, with 9 bases sitting between them. Germline CDR1 is WSHSY and CDR2 is SAAADI. The CDR3 DNA reads TGCGCCAGCCGTAGAGGGACCGGGGAGCTGTTTTTT. As protein: CASRRGTGELFF.

The chain has TRBV10-1 and TRBJ2-1; tentatively, D is TRBD2 (6 bases). The V end lost 3 bases, the J end lost 6 bases, and 9 bases lay between the germline ends. Germline CDR1 and CDR2: WNHNN and SYGVQD (reference sequence). The CDR3 is made up of 13 amino acids. The DNA for the CDR3 is TGCGCCAGCAGTGATCCCGGGAGCAATGAGCAGTTCTTC. As protein: CASSDPGSNEQFF.

This clone was seen more than once but under ten times. J is TRBJ1-6 and V is TRBV5-1, with TRBD1 matching over 9 bases. Germline-derived CDR1 and CDR2 are SGHRS and YFSETQ. Trimming cost V 0 bases and J 9 bases; bases outside gene matches: 1. The CDR3 totals 14 residues. CDR3: CASSLDRGRSPLHF. The CDR3 DNA sequence: TGCGCCAGCAGCTTGGACAGGGGGCGTTCACCCCTCCACTTT.